The present T cell receptor (beta chain) was sequenced within a study of OX40 agonist ivuxolimab in advanced cancers. Across the study: Partial responses, seen in three patients, involved one hepatocellular carcinoma and two cutaneous melanomas.

Profiled with immunoSEQ multiplex PCR; TCRdb holds only in-frame clones, not every one. The sample consists of about 58,000 clones, 80% to 90% of them appearing once. The sequence derives from an adult with an advanced solid tumor such as melanoma, head and neck, liver or kidney cancer. This sample comprised CD4+ or CD8+ T cells sorted from blood, obtained in a trial of the OX40 agonist ivuxolimab.

This CDR3 reads CASSSAVPTGRRGYTF. CDR3 bases: TGTGCCAGCAGCTCGGCAGTCCCGACAGGGCGGCGTGGCTACACCTTC. The rearrangement links TRBV7-9 to TRBJ1-2; 7 bases align to TRBD1. CDR1 and CDR2 from the germline V gene are SEHNR and FQNEAQ (reference sequence). There are 16 residues in the CDR3. V shed 4 bases and J 7 bases; nucleotides not matched to a gene: 15.